Sequencing of this TCR beta chain was carried out in a study of T cell responses to AZD1222 COVID-19 vaccine. Whole-study context: Pooling of second doses given at about 4 or about 12 weeks was done. Whole-study results and caveats: Samples come after the peak T cell response, not at day 14. Nearly half of spike-specific TCRs reportedly go after variant regions that carry no mutations.

On this clone: Its antigen is not identified.

Sequenced by immunoSEQ multiplex PCR; TCRdb stores in-frame clones only, minus some. Among approximately 92,000 clones listed, around 93% were seen once. The CDR3 is 11 residues long. Trimming removed 5 bases at V and 11 bases at J, with 10 bases between. The germline CDR1 and CDR2 sequences are SEHNR and FQNEAQ (reference sequence). This chain links TRBV7-9 with TRBJ1-5; no clear D. The TCR originated in an adult in good health. Source: peripheral blood, taken on day 0 of AZD1222 vaccination. DNA for the CDR3: TGTGCCAGCAGCAACCGGGGAGCCCAGCATTTT. This codes for CASSNRGAQHF.